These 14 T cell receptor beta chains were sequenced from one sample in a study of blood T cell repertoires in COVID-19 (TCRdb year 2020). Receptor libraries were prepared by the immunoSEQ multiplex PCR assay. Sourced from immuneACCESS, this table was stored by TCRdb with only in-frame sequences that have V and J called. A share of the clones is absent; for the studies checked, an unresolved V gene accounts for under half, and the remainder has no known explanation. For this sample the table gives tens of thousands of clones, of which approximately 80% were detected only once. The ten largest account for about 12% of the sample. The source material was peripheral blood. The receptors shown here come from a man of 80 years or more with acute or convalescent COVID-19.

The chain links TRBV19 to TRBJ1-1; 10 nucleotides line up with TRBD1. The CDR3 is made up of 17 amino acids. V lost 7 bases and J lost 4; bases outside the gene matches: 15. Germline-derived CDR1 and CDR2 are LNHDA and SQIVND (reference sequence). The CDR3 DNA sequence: TGTGCCAGTATTCCCGGGACAGGGGTTTGGGGAACCACTGAAGCTTTCTTT. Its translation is CASIPGTGVWGTTEAFF. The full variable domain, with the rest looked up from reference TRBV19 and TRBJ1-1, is DGGITQSPKYLFRKEGQNVTLSCEQNLNHDAMYWYRQDPGQGLRLIYYSQIVNDFQKGDIAEGYSVSREKKESFPLTVTSAQKNPTAFYLCASIPGTGVWGTTEAFFGQGTRLTVV.

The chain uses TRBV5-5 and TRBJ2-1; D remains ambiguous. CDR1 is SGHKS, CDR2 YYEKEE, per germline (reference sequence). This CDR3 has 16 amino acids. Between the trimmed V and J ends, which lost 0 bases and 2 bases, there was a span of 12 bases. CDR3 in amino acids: CASSLGLSEAYNEQFF. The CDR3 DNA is TGTGCCAGCAGCTTGGGATTGTCAGAGGCCTACAATGAGCAGTTCTTC.

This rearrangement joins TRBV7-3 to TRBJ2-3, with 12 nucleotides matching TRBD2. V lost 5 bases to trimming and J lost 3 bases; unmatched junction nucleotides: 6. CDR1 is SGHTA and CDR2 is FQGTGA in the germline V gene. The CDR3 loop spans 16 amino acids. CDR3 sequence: CASSRGLAGLTDTQYF. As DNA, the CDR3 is TGTGCCAGCAGCCGAGGACTAGCGGGGCTAACAGATACGCAGTATTTT. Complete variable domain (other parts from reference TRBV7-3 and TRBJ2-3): GAGVSQTPSNKVTEKGKYVELRCDPISGHTALYWYRQSLGQGPEFLIYFQGTGAADDSGLPNDRFFAVRPEGSVSTLKIQRTERGDSAVYLCASSRGLAGLTDTQYFGPGTRLTVL.

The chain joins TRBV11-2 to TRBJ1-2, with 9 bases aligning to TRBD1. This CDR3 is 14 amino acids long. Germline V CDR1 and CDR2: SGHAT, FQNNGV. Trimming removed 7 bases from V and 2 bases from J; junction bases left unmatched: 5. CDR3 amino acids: CASTPTGGNYGYTF. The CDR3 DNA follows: TGTGCCAGCACCCCAACAGGGGGCAACTATGGCTACACCTTC.

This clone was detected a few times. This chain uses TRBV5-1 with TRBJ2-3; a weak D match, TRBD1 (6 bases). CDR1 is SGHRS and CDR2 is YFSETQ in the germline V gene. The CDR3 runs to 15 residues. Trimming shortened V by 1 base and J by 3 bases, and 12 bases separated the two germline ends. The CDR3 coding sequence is TGCGCCAGCAGCTTGTCAGGGGCCGGGACAGATACGCAGTATTTT. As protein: CASSLSGAGTDTQYF.

For the CDR3, the DNA is TGTGCCTGGAGTTATAGTCTAACAGGGGTGGCCACTGAAGCTTTCTTT. This codes for CAWSYSLTGVATEAFF. The chain links TRBV30 to TRBJ1-1, with 7 bases matching TRBD1. CDR1 and CDR2 (germline): GTSNPN, SVGIG (reference sequence). The CDR3 is 16 residues long. Trimming took 2 bases from V and 4 from J; bases not matched to a gene: 13.

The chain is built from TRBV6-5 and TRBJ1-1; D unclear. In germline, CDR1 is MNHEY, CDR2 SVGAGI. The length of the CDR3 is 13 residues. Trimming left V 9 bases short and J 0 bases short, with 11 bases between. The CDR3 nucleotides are TGTGCCAGTAAGGACTCAGTGAACACTGAAGCTTTCTTT. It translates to CASKDSVNTEAFF.

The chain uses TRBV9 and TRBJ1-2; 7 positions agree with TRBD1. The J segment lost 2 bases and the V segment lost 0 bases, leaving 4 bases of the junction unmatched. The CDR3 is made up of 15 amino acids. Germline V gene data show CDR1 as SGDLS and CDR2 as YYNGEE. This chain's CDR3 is CASSVEAGGNYGYTF. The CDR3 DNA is TGTGCCAGCAGCGTAGAGGCAGGGGGAAACTATGGCTACACCTTC. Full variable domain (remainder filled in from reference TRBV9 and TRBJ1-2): DSGVTQTPKHLITATGQRVTLRCSPRSGDLSVYWYQQSLDQGLQFLIQYYNGEERAKGNILERFSAQQFPDLHSELNLSSLELGDSALYFCASSVEAGGNYGYTFGSGTRLTVV.

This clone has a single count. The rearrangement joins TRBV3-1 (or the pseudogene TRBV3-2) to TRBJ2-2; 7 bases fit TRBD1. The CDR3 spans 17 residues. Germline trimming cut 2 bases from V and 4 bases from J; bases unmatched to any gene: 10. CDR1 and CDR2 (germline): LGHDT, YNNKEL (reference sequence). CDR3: CASSQSITGVLTGELFF. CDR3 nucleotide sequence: TGTGCCAGCAGCCAAAGTATCACAGGGGTTCTCACCGGGGAGCTGTTTTTT.

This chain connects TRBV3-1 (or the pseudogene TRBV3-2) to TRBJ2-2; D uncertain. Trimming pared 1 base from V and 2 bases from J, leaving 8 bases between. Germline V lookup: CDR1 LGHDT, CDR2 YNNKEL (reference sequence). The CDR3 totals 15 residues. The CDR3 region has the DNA TGTGCCAGCAGCCAAGCGTTCAGAAACACCGGGGAGCTGTTTTTT. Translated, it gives CASSQAFRNTGELFF.

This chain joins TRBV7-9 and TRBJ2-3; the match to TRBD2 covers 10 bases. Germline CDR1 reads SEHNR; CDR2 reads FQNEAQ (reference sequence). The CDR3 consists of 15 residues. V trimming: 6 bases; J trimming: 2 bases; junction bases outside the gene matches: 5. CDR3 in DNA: TGTGCCAGCAGAATAGCGGGGGGACTCACAGATACGCAGTATTTT. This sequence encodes CASRIAGGLTDTQYF.

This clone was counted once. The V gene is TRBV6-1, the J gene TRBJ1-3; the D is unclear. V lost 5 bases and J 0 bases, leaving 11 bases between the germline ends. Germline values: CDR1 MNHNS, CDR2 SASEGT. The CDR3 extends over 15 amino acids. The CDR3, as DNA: TGTGCCAGCAGTAGTAACAGCTTCTCTGGAAACACCATATATTTT. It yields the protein CASSSNSFSGNTIYF.

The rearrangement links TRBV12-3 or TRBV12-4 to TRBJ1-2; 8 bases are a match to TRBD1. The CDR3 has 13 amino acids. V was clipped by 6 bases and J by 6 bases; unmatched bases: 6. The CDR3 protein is CASSLGQAHGYTF. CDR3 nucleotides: TGTGCCAGCAGCTTGGGACAGGCCCATGGCTACACCTTC.

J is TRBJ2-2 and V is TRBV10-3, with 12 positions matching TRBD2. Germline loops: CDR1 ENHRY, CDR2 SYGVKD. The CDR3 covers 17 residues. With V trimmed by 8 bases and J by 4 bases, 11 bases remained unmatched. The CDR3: CAIASLASGGGTGELFF. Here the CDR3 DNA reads TGTGCCATCGCCTCACTTGCTAGCGGGGGGGGCACCGGGGAGCTGTTTTTT.